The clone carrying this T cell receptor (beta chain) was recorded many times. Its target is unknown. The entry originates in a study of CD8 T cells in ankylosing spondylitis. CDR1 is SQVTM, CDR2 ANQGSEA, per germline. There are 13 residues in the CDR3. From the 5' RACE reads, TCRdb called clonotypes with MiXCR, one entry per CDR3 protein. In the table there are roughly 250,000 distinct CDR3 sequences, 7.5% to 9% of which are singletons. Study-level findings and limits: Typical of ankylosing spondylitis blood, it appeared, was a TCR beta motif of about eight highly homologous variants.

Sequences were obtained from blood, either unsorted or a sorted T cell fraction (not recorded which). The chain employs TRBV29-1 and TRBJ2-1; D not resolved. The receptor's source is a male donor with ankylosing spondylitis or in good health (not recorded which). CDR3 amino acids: CTLEGDSYNEQFF. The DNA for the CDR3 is TGCACCCTGGAAGGAGACTCCTACAATGAGCAGTTCTTC.